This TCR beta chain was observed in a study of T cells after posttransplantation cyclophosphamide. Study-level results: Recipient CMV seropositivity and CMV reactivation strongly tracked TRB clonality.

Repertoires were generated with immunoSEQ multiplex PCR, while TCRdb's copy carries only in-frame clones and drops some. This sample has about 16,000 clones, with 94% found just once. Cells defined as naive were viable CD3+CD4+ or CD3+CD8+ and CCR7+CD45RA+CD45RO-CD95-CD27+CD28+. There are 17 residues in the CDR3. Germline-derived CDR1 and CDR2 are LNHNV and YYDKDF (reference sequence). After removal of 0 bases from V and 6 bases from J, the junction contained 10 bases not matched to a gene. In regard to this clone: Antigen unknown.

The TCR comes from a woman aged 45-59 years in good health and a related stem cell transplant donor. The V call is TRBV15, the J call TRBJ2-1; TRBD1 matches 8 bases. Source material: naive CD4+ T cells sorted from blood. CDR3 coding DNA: TGTGCCACCAGCAGAGATCCCCGGCAGGGGGCGCGCAATGAGCAGTTCTTC. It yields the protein CATSRDPRQGARNEQFF.